This T cell receptor (beta chain) was identified in a study of cytomegalovirus exposure and HLA in healthy donors. Findings of the study overall: Approximately 160 TCR beta chains were listed as cytomegalovirus-associated. In a later analysis, specific HLA alleles were associated with 15,000 to 20,000 TCR beta sequences at a 0.05 false discovery rate.

Germline-derived CDR1 and CDR2 are SGHTA and FQGNSA. The ends lost 8 bases at V and 2 bases at J; junction bases unmatched: 11. The CDR3 extends over 16 amino acids. Both 60 Vbeta primers and 13 Jbeta primers went into the PCR. TCRdb's copy holds only in-frame clones and misses some; the assay was immunoSEQ multiplex PCR. The sample has about 190,000 clones; 60% to 80% are singletons. About this clone: Its target is unknown.

Likely unrecorded immune exposures existed in these nominally healthy donors. The chain combines TRBV7-2 with TRBJ2-2, with TRBD1 identical over 7 bases. The specimen was PBMCs. This receptor was taken from a woman aged 25-40 years in good health and CMV-seropositive. In DNA, the CDR3 is TGTGCCAGCTCTAACCAGGGGGTTGGTAACACCGGGGAGCTGTTTTTT. Residues: CASSNQGVGNTGELFF.